This T cell receptor (beta chain) was captured in a study of Ad26.COV2.S vaccination and SARS-CoV-2 variants. This clone was seen a single time. Its specificity is not known. Study-wide results and limits: Whether participants received vaccine or placebo, their non-spike TCR breadth was similar.

CDR3 length: 15 residues. V lost 3 bases and J lost 5, with 14 bases in between. CDR1 and CDR2 from the germline V gene are MNHNS and SASEGT. This sample's treatment: about 20 received Ad26.COV2.S at low or high dose, single or two shots; five or six received placebo; per-sample allocation not given. Specimens were obtained on day 63 following the first vaccine or placebo injection. Sequencing was performed with immunoSEQ multiplex PCR; in TCRdb, only in-frame clones are kept and a portion is missing. The data show about 450,000 clones, 80% to 90% seen once. This clonotype was obtained from a person between 18 and 60 years old who received the Ad26.COV2.S COVID-19 vaccine or a placebo. Source: peripheral blood, taken in a trial of Ad26.COV2.S vaccine versus placebo. The gene calls are TRBV6-1 and TRBJ1-5, with a tentative D call TRBD1 (5 bases). CDR3 protein: CASSDHYQGYQPQHF. DNA for the CDR3: TGTGCCAGCAGTGATCATTATCAGGGATATCAGCCCCAGCATTTT.